The present T cell receptor (beta chain) was sequenced within a study of shared clonotypes between healthy human individuals. Study conclusions and caveats: Blood alone was sampled, and tissue repertoires likely differ. Shared clonotypes: 4.5% to 5% naive CD4, approximately 3.4% naive CD8, 2.3% memory CD4, 0.35% to 0.5% memory CD8.

CD45RO negativity and positive selection for CCR7 defined naive CD8 cells, a population that excluded terminally differentiated effector memory CD45RA+ cells. Germline CDR1 is DFQATT and CDR2 is SNEGSKA (reference sequence). The CDR3 consists of 11 residues. V was clipped by 6 bases and J by 5 bases, with 11 bases between them. Each subset's genomic DNA was shared equally among a number of immunoSEQ plates. TCRdb's copy holds only in-frame clones and misses some; the assay was immunoSEQ multiplex PCR. The data hold roughly 2.1 million clones, with under 95% observed a single time. As to this clone: The antigen is undetermined.

This chain uses TRBV20-1 with TRBJ2-7; maybe TRBD2 (5 bases). Sequenced sample: naive CD8+ T cells from PBMCs. This clonotype was obtained from a man in his late teens or twenties in good health. Some clones in this sample may be carry-over from other donors' samples. CDR3 in amino acids: CSARTRNEQYF. The DNA for the CDR3 is TGCAGTGCCAGAACTAGGAACGAGCAGTACTTC.